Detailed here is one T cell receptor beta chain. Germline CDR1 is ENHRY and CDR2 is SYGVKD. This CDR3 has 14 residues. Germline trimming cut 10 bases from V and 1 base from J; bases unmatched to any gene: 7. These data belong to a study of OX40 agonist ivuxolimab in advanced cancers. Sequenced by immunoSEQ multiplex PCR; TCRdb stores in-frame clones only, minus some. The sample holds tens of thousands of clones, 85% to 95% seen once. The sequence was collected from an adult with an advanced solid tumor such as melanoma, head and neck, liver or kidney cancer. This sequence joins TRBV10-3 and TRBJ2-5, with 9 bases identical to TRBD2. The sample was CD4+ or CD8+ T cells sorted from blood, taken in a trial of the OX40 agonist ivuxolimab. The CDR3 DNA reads TGTGCCAAAAATAGCGGGAGAGGCCAAGAGACCCAGTACTTC. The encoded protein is CAKNSGRGQETQYF.